This entry features one T cell receptor beta chain sequence. This entry belongs to a study of blood T cell repertoires in COVID-19. Sequenced by immunoSEQ multiplex PCR; TCRdb stores in-frame clones only, minus some. Of tens of thousands of clones listed, around 83% were seen once; the top ten hold around 6%. The sequenced material came from peripheral blood. The TCR sequence derives from a woman aged 60 to 75 with acute or convalescent COVID-19.

CDR3 DNA sequence: TGTGCCAGCAGCCGCGGACTGGAGTGGGGTTCACCCCTCCACTTT. This translates into CASSRGLEWGSPLHF. This sequence joins TRBV3-1 (or the pseudogene TRBV3-2) and TRBJ1-6; unclear D gene. Trimming removed 4 bases at V and 9 bases at J, with 16 bases between. This CDR3 contains 15 residues. The germline CDR1 and CDR2 sequences are LGHDT and YNNKEL (reference sequence).